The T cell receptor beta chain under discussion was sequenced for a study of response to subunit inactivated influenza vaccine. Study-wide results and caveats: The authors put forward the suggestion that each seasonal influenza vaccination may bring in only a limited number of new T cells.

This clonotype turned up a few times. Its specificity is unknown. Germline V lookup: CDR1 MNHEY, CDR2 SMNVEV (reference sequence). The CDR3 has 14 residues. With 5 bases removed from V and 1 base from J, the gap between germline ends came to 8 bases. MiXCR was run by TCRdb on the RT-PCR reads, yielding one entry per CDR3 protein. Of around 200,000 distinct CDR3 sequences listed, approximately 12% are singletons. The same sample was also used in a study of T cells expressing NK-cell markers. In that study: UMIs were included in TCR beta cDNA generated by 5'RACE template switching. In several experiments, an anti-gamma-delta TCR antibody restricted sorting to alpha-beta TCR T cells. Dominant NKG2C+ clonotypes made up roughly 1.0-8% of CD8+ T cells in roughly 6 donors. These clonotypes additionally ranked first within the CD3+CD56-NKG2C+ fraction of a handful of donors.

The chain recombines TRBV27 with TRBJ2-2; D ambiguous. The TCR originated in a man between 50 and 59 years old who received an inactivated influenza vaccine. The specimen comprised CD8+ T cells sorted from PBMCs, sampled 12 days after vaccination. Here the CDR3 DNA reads TGTGCCAGCAGTCTATATCAGAACACCGGGGAGCTGTTTTTT. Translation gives CASSLYQNTGELFF.